This passage covers 13 T cell receptor beta chains from one sample sequenced in a study of cytomegalovirus exposure and HLA in healthy donors. Use of 60 Vbeta and 13 Jbeta primers characterized the PCR. The assay was immunoSEQ multiplex PCR, and TCRdb's table has in-frame clones only and misses some. Across 45,000 to 60,000 clones, the top ten clones capture about 2.5% of the sample. Sequencing input: PBMCs. The source is a female donor in good health and CMV-seronegative.

The chain combines TRBV6-1 with TRBJ1-1; D might be TRBD1 (6 bases). V was clipped by 6 bases and J by 5 bases, with 16 bases between them. Germline CDR1 is MNHNS and CDR2 is SASEGT. The CDR3 consists of 14 residues. CDR3 sequence: CASSLQGSKTEAFF. CDR3 nucleotide sequence: TGTGCCAGCAGCCTACAGGGCAGTAAGACTGAAGCTTTCTTT.

The CDR3 reads CASSLGWGQQNTEAFF. The CDR3 DNA reads TGTGCCAGCAGCTTAGGATGGGGACAGCAGAACACTGAAGCTTTCTTT. The chain has TRBV7-9 and TRBJ1-1; 7 bases agree with TRBD1. This CDR3 contains 16 residues. The trim removed 1 base at V and 1 base at J, leaving 6 bases unmatched. Per germline, CDR1 SEHNR and CDR2 FQNEAQ (reference sequence).

This chain joins TRBV4-3 and TRBJ2-3; no firm D call. The CDR3 is made up of 16 amino acids. The V and J ends lost 0 bases and 4 bases respectively, with 14 bases between them. CDR1 and CDR2 from the germline V gene are LGHNA and YSLEER. CDR3 loop: CASSQEIRILSDTQYF. The CDR3 bases are TGCGCCAGCAGCCAAGAAATCCGTATCTTGTCAGATACGCAGTATTTT.

This sequence joins TRBV9 and TRBJ2-4; a weak D match, TRBD2 (6 bases). The CDR3 is 14 amino acids. Trimming cost V 2 bases and J 4 bases, with 10 bases left between them. Germline values: CDR1 SGDLS, CDR2 YYNGEE. The CDR3 DNA follows: TGTGCCAGCAGCGTGGGTAGCGGTAAAAACATTCAGTACTTC. Its protein is CASSVGSGKNIQYF.

The J gene is TRBJ2-7, the V gene TRBV12-5; 8 bases agree with TRBD1. V shed 4 bases, J shed 2 bases, and the junction held 7 bases outside the gene matches. This CDR3 is built from 15 residues. CDR1 is LGHNT, CDR2 FRNRAP, per germline. This chain's CDR3 is CASGSGQGITYEQYF. The CDR3 DNA follows: TGTGCTAGTGGTTCTGGACAGGGCATAACCTACGAGCAGTACTTC.

This chain connects TRBV6-6 to TRBJ1-2; 7 nucleotides align to TRBD1. With 2 bases clipped from V and 3 bases from J, the junction kept 9 bases outside the gene matches. This CDR3 comprises 16 residues. Per the germline V gene, CDR1 is MNHNY and CDR2 is SVGAGI (reference sequence). CDR3 residues: CASSYSTGVGYYGYTF. CDR3 bases: TGTGCCAGCAGTTACAGCACAGGGGTCGGGTACTATGGCTACACCTTC.

V gene TRBV6-5 combines with J gene TRBJ1-3, with D perhaps matching TRBD1 (6 bases). The V and J ends lost 6 bases and 0 bases respectively, with 9 bases between them. This CDR3 spans 14 amino acids. From germline, CDR1 is MNHEY and CDR2 SVGAGI. The CDR3 region is CASSLDSSGNTIYF. The CDR3 region has the DNA TGTGCCAGCAGCCTGGACAGCTCTGGAAACACCATATATTTT.

This sequence joins TRBV7-3 and TRBJ2-2; D might be TRBD1 (5 bases). Germline V gene sequence: CDR1 SGHTA, CDR2 FQGTGA. Deletions cut 5 bases from V and 7 bases from J, with 20 bases between. The CDR3 length is 16 residues. The CDR3 is CASSPLTGARSGELFF. CDR3 DNA sequence: TGTGCCAGCAGCCCCCTGACTGGGGCTAGAAGCGGGGAGCTGTTTTTT.

This chain joins TRBV6-1 and TRBJ1-1, with D possibly being TRBD1 (5 bases). This CDR3 is 14 amino acids long. Germline CDR1 is MNHNS and CDR2 is SASEGT. V dropped 4 bases and J dropped 0 bases, with 9 bases sitting between them. The CDR3 is CASSAGVLNTEAFF. The CDR3 coding sequence is TGTGCCAGCAGTGCGGGGGTTTTGAACACTGAAGCTTTCTTT.

The CDR3 here is CASSSPTDEQYF. The CDR3 nucleotides are TGTGCCAGCAGCTCCCCCACTGACGAGCAGTACTTC. The V and J genes are TRBV28 and TRBJ2-7, with D unresolved. V lost 6 bases and J lost 5, with 11 bases in between. The CDR3 runs to 12 residues. Germline lookup yields CDR1 MDHEN and CDR2 SYDVKM. Full variable domain (missing parts from reference TRBV28 and TRBJ2-7): DVKVTQSSRYLVKRTGEKVFLECVQDMDHENMFWYRQDPGLGLRLIYFSYDVKMKEKGDIPEGYSVSREKKERFSLILESASTNQTSMYLCASSSPTDEQYFGPGTRLTVT.

This rearrangement joins TRBV9 to TRBJ2-1; 13 bases are a match to TRBD2. Germline CDR1 reads SGDLS; CDR2 reads YYNGEE. The CDR3 is made up of 15 amino acids. The J segment lost 5 bases and the V segment lost 4 bases, leaving 3 bases of the junction unmatched. The CDR3 DNA sequence: TGTGCCAGCAGCACCACTAGCGGGGGGGACAATGAGCAGTTCTTC. Protein product: CASSTTSGGDNEQFF.

CDR3 in DNA: TGTGCCAGCAGCTTGTCGCCCTACAGGAGGCAGTACTTC. This sequence encodes CASSLSPYRRQYF. This chain joins TRBV5-8 and TRBJ2-7; tentative D call: TRBD1 (5 bases). V shed 1 base and J shed 9 bases, with 14 bases lying between them. From germline, CDR1 is SGHTS and CDR2 YDEGEE. The CDR3 has 13 amino acids.

V is TRBV6-5 and J is TRBJ2-5; 8 nucleotides align to TRBD2. Germline V gene sequence: CDR1 MNHEY, CDR2 SVGAGI. There are 16 residues in the CDR3. The junction had 14 bases not matched to a gene; V was cut back by 4 bases and J by 7 bases. The CDR3: CASSSEGRGEDGTQYF. The CDR3 DNA reads as TGTGCCAGCAGTTCCGAGGGGCGGGGGGAAGATGGGACCCAGTACTTC.